One sample yielded the 20 T cell receptor beta chains listed below, sequenced in a study of cytomegalovirus exposure and HLA in healthy donors. The PCR ran on 60 Vbeta and 13 Jbeta primers. This table comes from immunoSEQ multiplex PCR, and its TCRdb copy is limited to in-frame clones, with some not included. The sample comprises fewer than 150,000 clones, 77% of which are singletons, and 3.5% to 4.5% rests with the top ten. The specimen was PBMCs. The source of these receptors is a human donor in good health.

As for this clone: A junction end diverges from the germline sequence, so it may reflect a read error. The V and J genes are TRBV7-9 and TRBJ2-7; D possibly corresponds to TRBD2 (6 bases). Germline V gene sequence: CDR1 SEHNR, CDR2 FQNEAQ (reference sequence). The CDR3 has 14 residues. CDR3 DNA: TGTTCCAGCAGCTCACAATGGGGAGGCTACGAGCAGTACTTC. Translation gives CSSSSQWGGYEQYF.

The V call is TRBV15, the J call TRBJ1-5; 9 bases line up with TRBD1. The V segment lost 5 bases and the J segment 0 bases; nucleotides outside the gene matches: 11. Germline loops: CDR1 LNHNV, CDR2 YYDKDF (reference sequence). CDR3 length: 18 residues. CDR3 sequence: CATSGDRALSYSNQPQHF. The CDR3, as DNA: TGTGCCACCAGCGGGGACAGGGCCCTTTCTTATAGCAATCAGCCCCAGCATTTT.

This sequence joins TRBV19 and TRBJ1-5; D is possibly TRBD1 (6 bases). The CDR3 is 16 amino acids. V dropped 7 bases and J dropped 1 base, with 17 bases sitting between them. In germline, CDR1 is LNHDA, CDR2 SQIVND (reference sequence). The CDR3 protein is CASTAIGGRSNQPQHF. The CDR3 DNA reads TGTGCCAGTACTGCTATAGGGGGTAGGAGCAATCAGCCCCAGCATTTT.

The chain links TRBV19 to TRBJ2-5; D unresolved. The J call may be mistaken, given a closer DNA end match to TRBJ2-7. This CDR3 has 13 residues. Per germline, CDR1 LNHDA and CDR2 SQIVND (reference sequence). In DNA form, the CDR3 reads TGTGCCAGTAGTCGCTCCCTCCTCTACGAGCAGTACTTC. It codes for CASSRSLLYEQYF.

The chain uses TRBV19 and TRBJ1-1, with no clear D. Germline CDR1 and CDR2: LNHDA and SQIVND (reference sequence). V was shortened by 5 bases and J by 0 bases, with 7 bases between the two germline ends. This CDR3 spans 13 amino acids. The CDR3: CASSPTVNTEAFF. The CDR3 region has the DNA TGTGCCAGTAGTCCTACGGTGAACACTGAAGCTTTCTTT.

This sequence joins TRBV21-1 and TRBJ2-2; TRBD2, the D gene given by the table, was not confirmed from the DNA. TRBV21-1 is designated a pseudogene. The length of the CDR3 is 16 residues. The CDR3 bases are TGTGCCAGCAGCAAAGCGCTAGCGGGAGACACCGGGGAGCTGTTTTTT. Amino acids: CASSKALAGDTGELFF.

The rearrangement uses TRBV9 and TRBJ2-1; D possibly corresponds to TRBD2 (7 bases). The CDR3 runs to 14 residues. Germline loops: CDR1 SGDLS, CDR2 YYNGEE. V gave up 3 bases and J gave up 9 bases, with 16 bases separating them. This CDR3 is CASSEGGSSVEQFF. CDR3 in DNA: TGTGCCAGCAGCGAGGGGGGGTCTAGCGTTGAGCAGTTCTTC.

CDR3 sequence (DNA): TGTGCCAGCAGCTTGAGGACCATCGGTTTAACAGGGGACAACTATGGCTACACCTTC. This encodes CASSLRTIGLTGDNYGYTF. J is TRBJ1-2 and V is TRBV5-6, with 7 bases fitting TRBD1. V lost 1 base, J lost 2 bases, and 17 bases stayed unmatched. The CDR3 contains 19 residues. Germline V lookup: CDR1 SGHDT, CDR2 YYEEEE. The full variable domain, completed using reference TRBV5-6 and TRBJ1-2, is DAGVTQSPTHLIKTRGQQVTLRCSPKSGHDTVSWYQQALGQGPQFIFQYYEEEERQRGNFPDRFSGHQFPNYSSELNVNALLLGDSALYLCASSLRTIGLTGDNYGYTFGSGTRLTVV.

The J gene is TRBJ1-1, the V gene TRBV6-5, with a possible D match to TRBD1 (6 bases). Trimming removed 0 bases at V and 1 base at J, with 9 bases between. Germline V gene data show CDR1 as MNHEY and CDR2 as SVGAGI. The CDR3 extends over 15 amino acids. The CDR3 bases are TGTGCCAGCAGTTACTCGGCGGGGGCGAACACTGAAGCTTTCTTT. Translated, it gives CASSYSAGANTEAFF.

This clone appeared a single time. The rearrangement links TRBV5-6 to TRBJ2-5, with 9 bases matching TRBD2. Germline values: CDR1 SGHDT, CDR2 YYEEEE. The J segment lost 5 bases and the V segment lost 9 bases, leaving 11 bases of the junction unmatched. The CDR3 loop spans 14 amino acids. The CDR3 reads CATSSGVGRETQYF. CDR3 nucleotide sequence: TGTGCCACTTCTAGCGGGGTTGGCAGGGAGACCCAGTACTTC.

The J gene is TRBJ1-4, the V gene TRBV2; D remains unclear. This CDR3 comprises 13 residues. Germline assignment: CDR1 SNHLY and CDR2 FYNNEI. The V gene lost 8 bases and the J gene lost 8 bases, with 15 bases spanning the gap. The chain's CDR3 is CASRPRPGEKLFF. CDR3 sequence (DNA): TGTGCCAGCCGTCCGCGACCCGGGGAAAAACTGTTTTTT. Looking up the rest from reference TRBV2 and TRBJ1-4 gives the full variable domain: EPEVTQTPSHQVTQMGQEVILRCVPISNHLYFYWYRQILGQKVEFLVSFYNNEISEKSEIFDDQFSVERPDGSNFTLKIRSTKLEDSAMYFCASRPRPGEKLFFGSGTQLSVL.

The chain is built from TRBV11-2 and TRBJ2-5, with D maybe TRBD2 (5 bases). Germline values: CDR1 SGHAT, CDR2 FQNNGV. The V end lost 5 bases, the J end lost 1 base, and 14 bases lay between the germline ends. The CDR3 runs 15 residues. CDR3 nucleotides: TGTGCCAGCAGCCCCGCTGCGGGTCCCCAAGAGACCCAGTACTTC. Translated, it gives CASSPAAGPQETQYF.

This chain connects TRBV10-1 to TRBJ2-3, with a tentative D call TRBD2 (6 bases). This CDR3 comprises 14 residues. V lost 5 bases, J lost 3 bases, and 12 bases lay in between. The germline V gene encodes CDR1 WNHNN and CDR2 SYGVQD (reference sequence). CDR3 loop: CASSWRDQTDTQYF. The CDR3 DNA sequence: TGCGCCAGCAGTTGGCGGGACCAAACAGATACGCAGTATTTT.

The chain uses TRBV6-4 and TRBJ2-1; TRBD2 agrees at 14 bases. Germline V gene data show CDR1 as MRHNA and CDR2 as SNTAGT. The CDR3 is 16 amino acids. The ends lost 5 bases at V and 8 bases at J; junction bases unmatched: 8. The CDR3: CASSKGTSGSRDEQFF. The CDR3 DNA reads as TGTGCCAGCAGTAAGGGGACTAGCGGGAGTAGGGATGAGCAGTTCTTC.

The CDR3 nucleotides read TGTGCCAGCAGTAAAGCGGGAGCAGGGGACAATGAGCAGTTCTTC. The encoded protein is CASSKAGAGDNEQFF. The chain employs TRBV27 and TRBJ2-1; 8 positions match TRBD2. The CDR3 spans 15 residues. V lost 5 bases to trimming and J lost 5 bases; unmatched junction nucleotides: 8. Per the germline V gene, CDR1 is MNHEY and CDR2 is SMNVEV (reference sequence).

The J gene is TRBJ2-3, the V gene TRBV27; 8 nucleotides align to TRBD1. V was pared by 5 bases and J by 1 base, with 20 bases of the junction left unmatched. Germline CDR1 MNHEY, CDR2 SMNVEV (reference sequence). The CDR3 covers 20 residues. The chain's CDR3 is CASSPPGCLGTGGRTDTQYF. As DNA, the CDR3 is TGTGCCAGCAGTCCCCCCGGGTGTTTAGGAACAGGGGGTCGCACAGATACGCAGTATTTT.

This sequence joins TRBV6-6 and TRBJ1-2; weak D call: TRBD1 (6 bases). The germline V gene encodes CDR1 MNHNY and CDR2 SVGAGI (reference sequence). The V end lost 3 bases, the J end lost 5 bases, and 16 bases lay between the germline ends. The CDR3 has 15 amino acids. The chain's CDR3 is CASSYGFRDKYGYTF. DNA of the CDR3: TGTGCCAGCAGTTATGGTTTTAGGGACAAATATGGCTACACCTTC.

The chain recombines TRBV6-5 with TRBJ2-7; D gene ambiguous. This CDR3 is built from 12 residues. The V end lost 0 bases, the J end lost 4 bases, and 4 bases lay between the germline ends. CDR1 MNHEY and CDR2 SVGAGI come from the germline V gene. CDR3 sequence: CASSYSRYEQYF. The CDR3 DNA sequence: TGTGCCAGCAGTTACTCGAGATACGAGCAGTACTTC.

This clone was recorded a few times. The V gene is TRBV10-3, the J gene TRBJ2-3; perhaps TRBD1 as D (6 bases). The CDR3 has 15 amino acids. V was pared by 6 bases and J by 0 bases, with 13 bases between. CDR1 and CDR2 from the germline V gene are ENHRY and SYGVKD. The CDR3 region is CAIRGQLTSTDTQYF. Here the CDR3 DNA reads TGTGCCATCAGAGGACAGCTAACTAGCACAGATACGCAGTATTTT.

The chain carries TRBV11-3 and TRBJ2-3, with 11 bases matching TRBD2. V shed 1 base and J 4 bases; nucleotides not matched to a gene: 7. This CDR3 is 17 amino acids long. Germline-derived CDR1 and CDR2 are SGHNT and YENEEA. CDR3 residues: CASSLAASGRSSDTQYF. The CDR3, as DNA: TGTGCCAGCAGCTTAGCGGCTAGCGGGAGGTCTTCAGATACGCAGTATTTT.